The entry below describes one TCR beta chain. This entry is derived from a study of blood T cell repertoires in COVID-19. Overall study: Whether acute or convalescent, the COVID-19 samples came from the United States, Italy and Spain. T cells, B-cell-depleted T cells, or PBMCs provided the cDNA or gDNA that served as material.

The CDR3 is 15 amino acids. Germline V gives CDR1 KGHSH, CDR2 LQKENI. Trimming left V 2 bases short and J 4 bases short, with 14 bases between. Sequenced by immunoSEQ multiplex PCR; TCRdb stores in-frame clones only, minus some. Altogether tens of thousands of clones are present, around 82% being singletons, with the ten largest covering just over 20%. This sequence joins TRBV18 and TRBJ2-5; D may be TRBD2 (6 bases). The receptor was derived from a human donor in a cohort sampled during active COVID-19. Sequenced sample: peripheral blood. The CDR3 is CASSPGAGYRETQYF. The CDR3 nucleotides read TGTGCCAGCTCACCAGGGGCGGGGTACCGAGAGACCCAGTACTTC.